What follows are 5 T cell receptor beta chains derived from one specimen sequenced in a study of Graves' ophthalmopathy and Graves' hyperthyroidism. Amplification of the TCR beta CDR3 regions used RNA transcripts (as template). HTBI-primed first-round RT-PCR preceded second-round multiplex PCR. TCRdb re-called the multiplex PCR reads with MiXCR, one entry per CDR3 protein. The sample shows approximately 1.2 million distinct CDR3 sequences, roughly two fifths of them seen only once. Sequenced input: peripheral blood or thyroid tissue (not recorded which). These receptor sequences come from an adult man with Graves' hyperthyroidism.

On this clonotype itself: Lacking the conserved final phenylalanine or tryptophan, this CDR3 likely reflects a read error. The limits of the CDR3 on the DNA are not certain, so only TCRdb's listed CDR3 is given. The rearrangement uses TRBV12-3 or TRBV12-4 and TRBJ2-7; the table's D call of TRBD2 was not tested on the DNA. The CDR3 numbers 10 amino acids, ends counted. CDR3: CASSSDGLAG.

This clonotype was seen only a few times. The rearrangement uses TRBV13 and TRBJ2-7; D tentatively reads TRBD1 or TRBD2 (5 bases each). V was clipped by 0 bases and J by 0 bases, with 15 bases between them. Germline V gives CDR1 PRHDT, CDR2 FYEKMQ (reference sequence). This CDR3 comprises 17 residues. CDR3 sequence (DNA): TGTGCCAGCAGCTTAGGTCTGGGACGGAAGACCTCCTACGAGCAGTACTTC. It is translated as CASSLGLGRKTSYEQYF.

This sequence joins TRBV30 and TRBJ2-7, with D unclear. The CDR3 is made up of 13 amino acids. The germline V gene has CDR1 GTSNPN and CDR2 SVGIG (reference sequence). The ends were cut back, 8 bases at V and 0 bases at J, with 14 bases in the middle. DNA for the CDR3: TGTGCCAGGCAACACGATAGCTCCTACGAGCAGTACTTC. Residues: CARQHDSSYEQYF.

This clonotype was counted once. V and J are TRBV7-2 and TRBJ1-5, with 9 positions matching TRBD1. The CDR3 is 16 residues long. Trimming cost V 4 bases and J 3 bases; bases outside gene matches: 7. Germline lookup yields CDR1 SGHTA and CDR2 FQGNSA. The CDR3 DNA is TGTGCCAGCAGCTCCCGGGACAGGGACTACAATCAGCCCCAGCATTTT. Protein product: CASSSRDRDYNQPQHF.

This clonotype was detected a few times. CDR3 sequence reads: CASSSRTGSVNQPQHF. For the CDR3, the DNA is TGCGCCAGCAGCTCGCGGACAGGATCCGTCAATCAGCCCCAGCATTTT. The chain joins TRBV4-1 to TRBJ1-5; 7 nucleotides align to TRBD1. This CDR3 has 16 amino acids. The V segment lost 5 bases and the J segment 3 bases; nucleotides outside the gene matches: 10. Germline CDR1 MGHRA, CDR2 YSYEKL.